One and the same sample provided the 8 T cell receptor beta chains below, sequenced in a study of T cells in localized non-small cell lung cancer (TCRdb year 2020). Library preparation employed the immunoSEQ multiplex PCR assay. The clones in this table, taken by TCRdb from immuneACCESS, are in-frame only. Not every clone is retained; where verified, under half of the shortfall comes from an unresolved V gene, and the cause of the rest is unknown. A total of over 10,000 clones appear in this sample, around 80% of them only once. The biggest ten clones account for around a fifth of the sample. The material was peripheral blood, obtained before any cancer treatment. The receptors stem from an older male donor with stage I lung adenocarcinoma.

The chain recombines TRBV19 with TRBJ2-6; D is uncertain. The CDR3 is 13 residues long. The V end was cut by 6 bases, the J end by 5 bases, with 8 bases between. Germline CDR1 and CDR2: LNHDA and SQIVND (reference sequence). Here the CDR3 DNA reads TGTGCCAGTAGCCCCCGGAGGGCCAACGTCCTGACTTTC. Protein sequence: CASSPRRANVLTF.

This chain connects TRBV6-4 to TRBJ2-1, with 9 bases fitting TRBD1. CDR1 and CDR2 (germline): MRHNA, SNTAGT. J gave up 4 bases and V 6 bases, and 7 bases lay outside the gene matches. The CDR3 has 15 residues. The CDR3 is CASRVDRGTYNEQFF. The CDR3 region has the DNA TGTGCCAGCAGAGTTGACAGGGGGACTTACAATGAGCAGTTCTTC.

J is TRBJ2-7 and V is TRBV5-1; tentatively, D is TRBD1 (5 bases). Trimming stripped 0 bases from V and 5 bases from J, with 15 bases between. From germline, CDR1 is SGHRS and CDR2 YFSETQ. The CDR3 has 15 residues. CDR3 protein: CASSLGGVWRDEQYF. As DNA, the CDR3 is TGCGCCAGCAGCTTGGGGGGCGTCTGGCGCGACGAGCAGTACTTC.

The CDR3, as DNA: TGTGCCAGCAGCTTAGATCATGGGGATGCCTACGAGCAGTACTTC. Its protein is CASSLDHGDAYEQYF. This sequence joins TRBV11-2 and TRBJ2-7; D gene uncertain. The V gene lost 0 bases and the J gene lost 2 bases, with 11 bases spanning the gap. Germline V gene data show CDR1 as SGHAT and CDR2 as FQNNGV. The CDR3 extends over 15 amino acids.

J is TRBJ1-1 and V is TRBV7-6; 8 positions agree with TRBD1. This CDR3 has 15 residues. Germline V gene lookup returns CDR1 SGHVS and CDR2 FNYEAQ. Trimming at V came to 5 bases and at J to 5 bases, leaving 10 bases not matched to a gene. The CDR3 sequence: CASSPQGARSTEAFF. Written as DNA, the CDR3 is TGTGCCAGCAGCCCGCAGGGGGCGCGAAGTACTGAAGCTTTCTTT.

The chain uses TRBV11-2 and TRBJ1-2; D gene uncertain. Germline loops: CDR1 SGHAT, CDR2 FQNNGV. V lost 4 bases, J lost 8 bases, and 8 bases lay in between. The CDR3 is 11 residues long. This CDR3 reads CASSYRGGYTF. For the CDR3, the DNA is TGTGCCAGCAGCTACCGCGGGGGCTACACCTTC.

This CDR3 reads CASSLWGAESTEAFF. CDR3 nucleotides: TGTGCCAGCAGCTTGTGGGGGGCAGAGAGCACTGAAGCTTTCTTT. The J gene is TRBJ1-1, the V gene TRBV7-2, with D possibly TRBD1 on 6 matching bases. CDR1 and CDR2 (germline): SGHTA, FQGNSA. Between the trimmed V and J ends, which lost 3 bases and 4 bases, there was a span of 15 bases. This CDR3 contains 15 residues. Looking up the rest from reference TRBV7-2 and TRBJ1-1 gives the full variable domain: GAGVSQSPSNKVTEKGKDVELRCDPISGHTALYWYRQSLGQGLEFLIYFQGNSAPDKSGLPSDRFSAERTGGSVSTLTIQRTQQEDSAVYLCASSLWGAESTEAFFGQGTRLTVV.

The V and J genes are TRBV25-1 and TRBJ1-5, with TRBD1 identical over 7 bases. Germline CDR1 reads MGHDK; CDR2 reads SYGVNS. J gave up 6 bases and V 4 bases, and 9 bases lay outside the gene matches. The CDR3 sequence is 15 residues long. The CDR3 region has the DNA TGTGCCAGCAGTGGTCCCGGACAGGATGGTCAGCCCCAGCATTTT. Residues: CASSGPGQDGQPQHF.